This T cell receptor (beta chain) was retrieved from a study of shared clonotypes between healthy human individuals. Study as a whole: Those who served as donors were two women and a few men between the ages of 18 and 49.

General study findings and limits: The sharing of 4% to 5.5% of naive CD4 clonotypes was seen across a handful of donors.

Only CD45RO-negative cells positively selected for CCR7 counted as naive CD8 cells, so terminally differentiated effector memory CD45RA+ cells were excluded. Caucasian adults living in Nashville, Tennessee, provided all samples. For this clone: What it binds is not known. Other nucleotide sequences from this sample produce the same CDR3.

This CDR3 spans 12 amino acids. Germline V CDR1 and CDR2: SGDLS, YYNGEE. V lost 4 bases, J lost 2 bases, and 3 bases lay in between. The repertoire was sequenced with immunoSEQ multiplex PCR; TCRdb's copy has only in-frame clones and lacks some. The sample shows millions of clones, under 95% of them seen only once. The sequence came from a man aged 18 to 35 in good health. Some clones in this sample may be carry-over from other donors' samples. What was sequenced was naive CD8+ T cells from PBMCs. The V gene is TRBV9, the J gene TRBJ2-2; D call uncertain. CDR3: CASSINTGELFF. CDR3 sequence (DNA): TGTGCCAGCAGCATCAACACCGGGGAGCTGTTTTTT. Complete variable domain (other parts from reference TRBV9 and TRBJ2-2): DSGVTQTPKHLITATGQRVTLRCSPRSGDLSVYWYQQSLDQGLQFLIQYYNGEERAKGNILERFSAQQFPDLHSELNLSSLELGDSALYFCASSINTGELFFGEGSRLTVL.